One and the same sample provided the 18 T cell receptor beta chains below, sequenced in a study of cytomegalovirus exposure and HLA in healthy donors. A multiplex PCR was run with 60 Vbeta primers and 13 Jbeta primers. Assay: immunoSEQ multiplex PCR; the TCRdb copy retains only in-frame clones and omits some. The sample has approximately 200,000 clones; 79% are singletons. The sequencing input was PBMCs. The receptor set was obtained from a woman under 30 in good health and CMV-seronegative.

The chain uses TRBV6-6 and TRBJ2-2; 7 bases agree with TRBD2. This CDR3 has 14 residues. J lost 6 bases, V lost 2 bases, and 3 bases had no gene match. Germline-derived CDR1 and CDR2 are MNHNY and SVGAGI (reference sequence). The CDR3 DNA follows: TGTGCCAGCAGTTACGGTCGGGGGGCCGGGGAGCTGTTTTTT. Its protein is CASSYGRGAGELFF.

The gene calls are TRBV7-9 and TRBJ1-6, with 7 bases matching TRBD1. The CDR3 runs to 16 residues. Per germline, CDR1 SEHNR and CDR2 FQNEAQ (reference sequence). The J segment lost 5 bases and the V segment lost 6 bases, leaving 10 bases of the junction unmatched. CDR3 coding DNA: TGTGCCAGCAGGCGTAGGCAGGGGGTGGATAATTCACCCCTCCACTTT. Translated, it gives CASRRRQGVDNSPLHF.

The chain joins TRBV7-2 to TRBJ2-1, with D unclear. V lost 5 bases to trimming and J lost 10 bases, with 15 bases between them. Germline V CDR1 and CDR2: SGHTA, FQGNSA. The CDR3 covers 13 residues. CDR3: CASSPGLLAEQFF. CDR3 nucleotide sequence: TGTGCCAGCAGCCCTGGGCTCCTCGCCGAGCAGTTCTTC.

The CDR3 loop is CASSLAEGALGNEQFF. DNA of the CDR3: TGTGCCAGCAGCTTAGCCGAGGGGGCCTTGGGCAATGAGCAGTTCTTC. The chain employs TRBV11-2 and TRBJ2-1; 7 bases align to TRBD1. CDR1 is SGHAT, CDR2 FQNNGV, per germline. The CDR3 totals 16 residues. With V trimmed by 1 base and J by 6 bases, 9 bases remained unmatched.

This clone has more than one count but fewer than ten. V gene TRBV30 combines with J gene TRBJ1-2; TRBD1 might be the D (5 bases). This CDR3 is 12 amino acids long. CDR1 is GTSNPN, CDR2 SVGIG, per germline (reference sequence). V was cut by 3 bases and J by 4 bases, with 9 bases left in between. The CDR3 spells CAWSAGGYGYTF. The CDR3 DNA follows: TGTGCCTGGAGCGCCGGGGGCTATGGCTACACCTTC.

This clone has a handful of counts. The CDR3 DNA is TGTGCCAGCAGTTACTCGGCGGCGGGAGAAGGAGATACGCAGTATTTT. This gives the protein CASSYSAAGEGDTQYF. V gene TRBV6-6 combines with J gene TRBJ2-3; 7 bases are shared with TRBD2. Trimming cost V 0 bases and J 5 bases; bases outside gene matches: 8. The CDR3 loop spans 16 amino acids. CDR1 MNHNY and CDR2 SVGAGI come from the germline V gene (reference sequence).

The V and J genes are TRBV5-6 and TRBJ1-5; 8 bases match TRBD1. V lost 5 bases and J lost 3; bases outside the gene matches: 7. The CDR3 is 15 amino acids. Germline values: CDR1 SGHDT, CDR2 YYEEEE. The CDR3 DNA sequence: TGTGCCAGCAGTACCGGGACAGGACTCAATCAGCCCCAGCATTTT. Translation: CASSTGTGLNQPQHF.

The rearrangement links TRBV2 to TRBJ2-7; 7 bases are shared with TRBD2. Germline V gene data show CDR1 as SNHLY and CDR2 as FYNNEI. The V and J ends lost 5 bases and 6 bases, in that order; junction bases with no gene match: 7. The CDR3 is made up of 13 amino acids. CDR3 in DNA: TGTGCCAGCAGTTCGTCCTTAGCGGGCGAGCAGTACTTC. Protein sequence: CASSSSLAGEQYF.

The genes are TRBV5-1 and TRBJ1-2, with a tentative D call TRBD1 (5 bases). The CDR3 runs 14 residues. Trimming removed 0 bases at V and 5 bases at J, with 11 bases between. CDR1 and CDR2 from the germline V gene are SGHRS and YFSETQ. CDR3 DNA: TGCGCCAGCAGCTTGGGGTCAGGGAGGTATGGCTACACCTTC. This codes for CASSLGSGRYGYTF.

The chain carries TRBV6-6 and TRBJ1-1; D is undetermined. CDR3 length: 12 amino acids. V gave up 2 bases and J gave up 7 bases, with 8 bases separating them. Germline V gives CDR1 MNHNY, CDR2 SVGAGI (reference sequence). In DNA form, the CDR3 reads TGTGCCAGCAGTTACCAACAACGTGAAGCTTTCTTT. Residues: CASSYQQREAFF.

The gene calls are TRBV6-6 and TRBJ2-1; D call uncertain. V shed 5 bases and J shed 8 bases, with 7 bases lying between them. This CDR3 is built from 11 residues. Germline lookup yields CDR1 MNHNY and CDR2 SVGAGI (reference sequence). As DNA, the CDR3 is TGTGCCAGCAGTCCAACAGATGAGCAGTTCTTC. Residues: CASSPTDEQFF.

CDR3 DNA: TGTGCCAGCAGTGAAGGGACAGGGAGCACAGATACGCAGTATTTT. Translating gives CASSEGTGSTDTQYF. The V gene is TRBV6-4, the J gene TRBJ2-3, with 9 nucleotides matching TRBD1. Germline V CDR1 and CDR2: MRHNA, SNTAGT. The V segment lost 3 bases and the J segment 0 bases; nucleotides outside the gene matches: 1. CDR3 length equals 15 residues.

The CDR3: CASSGGQNYGYTF. The CDR3 DNA reads as TGTGCCAGCAGCGGGGGACAGAATTATGGCTACACCTTC. The chain employs TRBV5-5 and TRBJ1-2; TRBD1 agrees at 7 bases. Germline loops: CDR1 SGHKS, CDR2 YYEKEE (reference sequence). The CDR3 loop spans 13 amino acids. V lost 4 bases to trimming and J lost 5 bases; unmatched junction nucleotides: 5.

The chain links TRBV19 to TRBJ1-1; the D gene is possibly TRBD1 (5 bases). Germline values: CDR1 LNHDA, CDR2 SQIVND (reference sequence). The germline V and J ends were trimmed by 7 bases and 5 bases, with 17 bases remaining between them. There are 14 residues in the CDR3. The chain's CDR3 is CASKEFGGSTEAFF. The CDR3 coding sequence is TGTGCCAGTAAAGAATTTGGGGGGAGTACTGAAGCTTTCTTT.

J is TRBJ1-4 and V is TRBV2, with unresolved D. Germline CDR1 reads SNHLY; CDR2 reads FYNNEI. This CDR3 has 11 residues. V lost 9 bases, J lost 13 bases, and 15 bases lay in between. CDR3 sequence: CASTQERVLFF. The CDR3 DNA follows: TGTGCCAGTACCCAGGAGAGGGTACTGTTTTTT. Together with reference TRBV2 and TRBJ1-4, the CDR3 gives the full variable domain: EPEVTQTPSHQVTQMGQEVILRCVPISNHLYFYWYRQILGQKVEFLVSFYNNEISEKSEIFDDQFSVERPDGSNFTLKIRSTKLEDSAMYFCASTQERVLFFGSGTQLSVL.

The sample holds one count of this clone. The chain carries TRBV4-1 and TRBJ1-6; weak D call: TRBD1 (5 bases). V was shortened by 1 base and J by 6 bases, with 7 bases between the two germline ends. Germline CDR1 MGHRA, CDR2 YSYEKL. The CDR3 extends over 14 amino acids. CDR3 sequence (DNA): TGCGCCAGCAGCCAAGTAGGGGTTAATTCACCCCTCCACTTT. Translation gives CASSQVGVNSPLHF.

This clone came up once. In DNA form, the CDR3 reads TGCGCCAGCAGCCAACCGGGACAGGGGGCTCGAGAGCAGTACTTC. Residues: CASSQPGQGAREQYF. The J gene is TRBJ2-7, the V gene TRBV4-1, with 12 nucleotides matching TRBD1. From germline, CDR1 is MGHRA and CDR2 YSYEKL. With V trimmed by 2 bases and J by 7 bases, 6 bases remained unmatched. This CDR3 has 15 amino acids.

The chain combines TRBV7-3 with TRBJ2-3; 9 bases align to TRBD1. With V trimmed by 6 bases and J by 6 bases, 10 bases remained unmatched. The germline CDR1 and CDR2 sequences are SGHTA and FQGTGA. This CDR3 is 15 amino acids long. CDR3 residues: CASSPGTGLSDTQYF. The CDR3 DNA reads as TGTGCCAGCAGTCCCGGGACAGGGCTTTCGGATACGCAGTATTTT.